This T cell receptor (beta chain) stems from a study of T cell responses to AZD1222 COVID-19 vaccine. Across the study: Pooled together were second doses at about 4 or about 12 weeks.

As to this clone: What it binds is unknown.

General study points: Following two doses of AZD1222, Spike-specific TCR breadth and depth rose. Reportedly, close to half of spike-specific TCRs are directed against unmutated variant regions.

Generated by immunoSEQ multiplex PCR, the TCRdb table keeps only in-frame clones and is missing some. The table includes about 110,000 clones, just over 85% detected once. The sample consisted of peripheral blood, taken on day 0 of AZD1222 vaccination. The sequence derives from an adult in good health.

This CDR3 reads CASSPRDRYTDTQYF. The CDR3 region has the DNA TGTGCCAGCAGCCCACGGGACAGATACACAGATACGCAGTATTTT. V and J are TRBV7-9 and TRBJ2-3, with TRBD1 identical over 7 bases. The junction had 7 bases not matched to a gene; V was cut back by 5 bases and J by 2 bases. CDR1 is SEHNR and CDR2 is FQNEAQ in the germline V gene (reference sequence). CDR3 length equals 15 residues.